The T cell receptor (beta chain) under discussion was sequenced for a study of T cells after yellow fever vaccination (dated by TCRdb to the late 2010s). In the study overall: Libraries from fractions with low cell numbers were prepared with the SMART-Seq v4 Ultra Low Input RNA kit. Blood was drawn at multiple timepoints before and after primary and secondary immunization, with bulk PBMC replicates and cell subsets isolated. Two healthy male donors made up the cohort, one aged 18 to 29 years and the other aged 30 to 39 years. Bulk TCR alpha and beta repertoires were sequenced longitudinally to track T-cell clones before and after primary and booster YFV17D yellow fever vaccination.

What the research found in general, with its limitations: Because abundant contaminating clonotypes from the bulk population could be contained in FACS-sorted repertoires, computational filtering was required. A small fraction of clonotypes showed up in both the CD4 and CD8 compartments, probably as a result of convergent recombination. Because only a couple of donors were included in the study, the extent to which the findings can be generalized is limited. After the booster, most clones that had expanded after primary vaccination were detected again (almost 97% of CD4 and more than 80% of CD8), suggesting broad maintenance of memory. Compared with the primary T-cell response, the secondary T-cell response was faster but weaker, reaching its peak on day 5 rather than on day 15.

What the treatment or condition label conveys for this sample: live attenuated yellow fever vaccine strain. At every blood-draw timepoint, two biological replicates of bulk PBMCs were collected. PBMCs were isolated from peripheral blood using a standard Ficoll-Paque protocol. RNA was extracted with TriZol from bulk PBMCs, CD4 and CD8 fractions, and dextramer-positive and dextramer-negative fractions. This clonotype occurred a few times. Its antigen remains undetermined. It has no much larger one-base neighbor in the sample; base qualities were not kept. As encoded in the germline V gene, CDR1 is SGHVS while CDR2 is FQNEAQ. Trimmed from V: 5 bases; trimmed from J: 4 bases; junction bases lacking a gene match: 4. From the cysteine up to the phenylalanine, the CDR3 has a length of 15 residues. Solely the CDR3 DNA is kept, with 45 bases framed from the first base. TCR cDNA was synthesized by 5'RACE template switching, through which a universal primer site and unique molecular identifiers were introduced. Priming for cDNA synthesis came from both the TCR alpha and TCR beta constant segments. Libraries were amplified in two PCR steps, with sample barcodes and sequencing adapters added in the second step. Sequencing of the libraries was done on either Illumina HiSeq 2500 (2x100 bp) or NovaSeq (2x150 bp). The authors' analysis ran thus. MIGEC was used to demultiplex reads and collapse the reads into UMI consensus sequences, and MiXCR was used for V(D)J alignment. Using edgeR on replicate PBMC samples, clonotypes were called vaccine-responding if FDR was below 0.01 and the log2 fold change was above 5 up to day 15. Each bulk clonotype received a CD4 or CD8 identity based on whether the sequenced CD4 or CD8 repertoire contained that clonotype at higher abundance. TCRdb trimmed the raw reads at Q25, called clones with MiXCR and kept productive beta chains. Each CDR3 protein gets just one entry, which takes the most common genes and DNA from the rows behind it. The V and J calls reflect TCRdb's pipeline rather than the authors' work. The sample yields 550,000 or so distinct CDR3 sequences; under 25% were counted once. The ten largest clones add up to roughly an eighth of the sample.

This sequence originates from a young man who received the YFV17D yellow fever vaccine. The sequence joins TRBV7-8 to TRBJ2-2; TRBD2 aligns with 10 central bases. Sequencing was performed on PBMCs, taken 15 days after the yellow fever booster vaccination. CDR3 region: CASSMGLASTGELFF. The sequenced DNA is TGTGCCAGCAGCATGGGACTAGCGTCCACCGGGGAGCTGTTTTTT. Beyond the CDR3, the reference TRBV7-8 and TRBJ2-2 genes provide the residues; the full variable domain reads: GAGVSQSPRYKVAKRGQDVALRCDPISGHVSLFWYQQALGQGPEFLTYFQNEAQLDKSGLPSDRFFAERPEGSVSTLKIQRTQQEDSAVYLCASSMGLASTGELFFGEGSRLTVL.